The present entry profiles one T cell receptor (beta chain) with its context. Antigen: not known. The treatment: roughly ten-day PBMC culture with coronavirus spike peptide pools or control peptides (ViraFEST assay). The authors replaced half the medium with fresh IL-2 medium on days 3 and 7. This specimen comes from a study of vaccination and CD4 T cells after COVID-19. Study as a whole: The convalescent group had six males, four females, seven Caucasians, two Asians, one multiracial. The peptides that stimulated the cells were overlapping spike peptides from SARS-CoV-2, HCoV-NL63, HCoV-OC43 and HCoV-229E.

Scientists ran DNA taken from cultured CD4+ T cells through the Oncomine TCR Beta short-read assay for sequencing. TCRdb processed the PCR reads anew with MiXCR; each CDR3 protein has one entry. The sample has approximately 15,000 distinct CDR3 sequences, approximately 60% seen once; the top ten hold about 10%. Germline values: CDR1 ENHRY, CDR2 SYGVKD. Trimming left V 4 bases short and J 8 bases short, with 17 bases between. This CDR3 region has 14 residues. The V call is TRBV10-3, the J call TRBJ1-2; TRBD1 might be the D (6 bases). The sequence was collected from a human donor who had recovered from COVID-19. Material for sequencing was CD4+ T cells from blood, cultured in vitro. The CDR3 DNA is TGTGCCATCAGTGGGACGCTCGACCAGGGGGGCTACACCTTC. Its translation is CAISGTLDQGGYTF.